A selection of T cell receptor beta chains follows, all from one sample in a study of control samples from healthy donors and cancer patients. Profiling relied on immunoSEQ multiplex PCR, and the TCRdb table lists in-frame clones only, not all of them. In the table there are roughly 170,000 clones, 90% to 95% of which are singletons. The sequenced sample was blood. These receptors were obtained from a man aged 18 to 30 in good health. The CDR3 runs from the conserved cysteine through the conserved F or W. The D gene is left open where the match is weak. Clone size is stated in some rows and not others, as once, few, many or a class when expanded.

d_call	clone_size	v_call	j_call	cdr3_nt	cdr3_aa
-	-	TRBV30	TRBJ1-6	TGTGCCTGGAGTGTATCAGTTTCACCCCTCCACTTT	CAWSVSVSPLHF
TRBD2	-	TRBV29-1	TRBJ2-1	TGCAGCGTTGGAACCCCCTCTAGCGGCTACAATGAGCAGTTCTTC	CSVGTPSSGYNEQFF
-	-	TRBV7-3	TRBJ1-3	TGTGCCAGCAGCTCAAACAGCGGAAACACCATATATTTT	CASSSNSGNTIYF
-	-	TRBV7-3	TRBJ2-3	TGTGCCAGCAGGTCCGGAGGTGGCACAGATACGCAGTATTTT	CASRSGGGTDTQYF
TRBD1	-	TRBV5-1	TRBJ2-1	TGCGCCAGCAGCTTGGGTTTGGGACAGGGAAACAATGAGCAGTTCTTC	CASSLGLGQGNNEQFF
TRBD1	-	TRBV7-2	TRBJ1-4	TGTGCCAGCAGCTTATTACAGGGGGCGCTTGGGGAAAAACTGTTTTTT	CASSLLQGALGEKLFF
-	-	TRBV5-1	TRBJ1-3	TGCGCCAGCAGCTTGGCCGGGGGAAACACCATATATTTT	CASSLAGGNTIYF
-	-	TRBV12-3/TRBV12-4	TRBJ1-6	TGTGCCAGCACTCCTCTGCAGCATTCACCCCTCCACTTT	CASTPLQHSPLHF
TRBD2	-	TRBV12-5	TRBJ2-3	TGTGCTAGTGGCCCCGGGGGGGACACAGATACGCAGTATTTT	CASGPGGDTDTQYF
-	-	TRBV18	TRBJ2-7	TGTGCCAGCTCACCACCGTCCGGGGGGCTCGCAGGCGAGCAGTACTTC	CASSPPSGGLAGEQYF
-	-	TRBV25-1	TRBJ2-5	TGTGCCAGCAGTGAATATGTCAGGGACCGGGACCAAGAGACCCAGTACTTC	CASSEYVRDRDQETQYF
-	-	TRBV27	TRBJ2-7	TGTGCCAGCAGTTTGAAGGGTTCCTACGAGCAGTACTTC	CASSLKGSYEQYF
TRBD1	once	TRBV9	TRBJ2-2	TGTGCCAGCAGCGTACAGGGGGCGACCGGGGAGCTGTTTTTT	CASSVQGATGELFF
-	-	TRBV19	TRBJ2-1	TGTGCCAGTAGTATAAATCGGGACGCCTCCTACAATGAGCAGTTCTTC	CASSINRDASYNEQFF
TRBD1	-	TRBV6-5	TRBJ2-7	TGTGCCAGCAGTTACTCAGACAGGGGGCCATACGAGCAGTACTTC	CASSYSDRGPYEQYF
-	-	TRBV24-1	TRBJ2-3	TGTGCCACCAGTGATCCTGACTTGTCAGATACGCAGTATTTT	CATSDPDLSDTQYF
-	-	TRBV24-1	TRBJ2-3	TGTGCCACCAGTCCAAGCGGAAATACGCAGTATTTT	CATSPSGNTQYF
-	-	TRBV3-1/TRBV3-2	TRBJ1-4	TGTGCCAGCAGCCAAGATCGGGGGAAACTGTTTTTT	CASSQDRGKLFF
TRBD2	-	TRBV5-6	TRBJ2-3	TGTGCCAGCAGCTTCCTAGCGGGGGTGTCGCAGTATTTT	CASSFLAGVSQYF
TRBD1	-	TRBV7-8	TRBJ2-2	TGTGCCAGCAGCCGACCGGGACAGGGGAGCACCGGGGAGCTGTTTTTT	CASSRPGQGSTGELFF
-	-	TRBV19	TRBJ1-1	TGTGCCAGTAGTATAGCCCTATTGAACACTGAAGCTTTCTTT	CASSIALLNTEAFF
-	-	TRBV6-5	TRBJ1-6	TGTGCCAGCAGTCCGGGGGCGGAATCACCCCTCCACTTT	CASSPGAESPLHF
-	-	TRBV11-2	TRBJ2-1	TGTGCCAGCAGACAGGGTCGGGGGTACAATGAGCAGTTCTTC	CASRQGRGYNEQFF
TRBD1	-	TRBV24-1	TRBJ2-2	TGTGCCACCAGCTTAGCGACAGGGGGAGCGAACACCGGGGAGCTGTTTTTT	CATSLATGGANTGELFF
TRBD1	-	TRBV19	TRBJ1-1	TGTGCCAGTAGGATGGCAGGGGGTTCCGTTATCAGTGAAGCTTTCTTT	CASRMAGGSVISEAFF
-	-	TRBV7-3	TRBJ2-3	TGTGCCAGCAGCTTAGGGGTATCCACAGATACGCAGTATTTT	CASSLGVSTDTQYF
-	once	TRBV5-8	TRBJ1-3	TGTGCCAGCAGCCTGAGGGGAAACTCTGGAAACACCATATATTTT	CASSLRGNSGNTIYF
-	-	TRBV19	TRBJ1-1	TGTGCCAGTAGTCCGAGATCGGGGAACACTGAAGCTTTCTTT	CASSPRSGNTEAFF
-	-	TRBV4-1	TRBJ1-3	TGCGCCAGCAGCCAAGATTCTGGAAACACCATATATTTT	CASSQDSGNTIYF
-	-	TRBV28	TRBJ1-5	TGTGCCAGCGAGGGTGTGGGCAATCAGCCCCAGCATTTT	CASEGVGNQPQHF
-	-	TRBV28	TRBJ2-4	TGTGCCAGCGCGCGCCAGGGACAACTAGCCAAAAACATTCAGTACTTC	CASARQGQLAKNIQYF
-	-	TRBV2	TRBJ1-6	TGTGCCAGCAGCTCAAGTGGTTCACCCCTCCACTTT	CASSSSGSPLHF
-	few	TRBV3-1/TRBV3-2	TRBJ1-1	TGTGCCAGCAGCCAAGGGGGGAACACTGAAGCTTTCTTT	CASSQGGNTEAFF
-	-	TRBV12-3/TRBV12-4	TRBJ2-1	TGTGCCAGCAGTCCGGTCGTGCTGGGAGAGCAGTTCTTC	CASSPVVLGEQFF
-	-	TRBV5-6	TRBJ1-2	TGTGCCAGCAGCCCGGGGATCGGGGGAATCTATGGCTACACCTTC	CASSPGIGGIYGYTF
-	few	TRBV5-1	TRBJ1-2	TGCGCCAGCAGCTTATTTTCGACCGGGACTAACTATGGCTACACCTTC	CASSLFSTGTNYGYTF